This entry features one T cell receptor beta chain sequence. What it binds is unknown. Age- and sex-matched healthy donors served as the control group. The sample belongs to a study of CD8 T cells in Susac syndrome. J gave up 14 bases and V 0 bases, and 10 bases lay outside the gene matches. Germline values: CDR1 MGHRA, CDR2 YSYEKL. CDR3 length equals 16 residues. Random hexamers primed reverse transcription of roughly 0.5 to 1 ug RNA. The amplification used immunoSEQ multiplex PCR on TCR beta CDR3; it spanned 54 Vbeta and 13 Jbeta. TCRdb fed the immunoSEQ multiplex PCR reads into MiXCR, producing one record per CDR3 protein. Of about 200,000 distinct CDR3 sequences listed, 85% to 95% are singletons. The study's findings and limits: That the number of individuals in its TCR sequencing and HLA analysis was relatively small was acknowledged by the study.

Sequencing input: CD4+ T cells from PBMCs. The chain joins TRBV4-1 to TRBJ1-4; 12 nucleotides match TRBD1. The clonotype comes from a human donor in good health. This CDR3 is CASSQDGTGGGRSLFF. The CDR3 region has the DNA TGCGCCAGCAGCCAAGATGGGACAGGGGGCGGAAGATCCCTGTTTTTT.